Each of the 26 T cell receptor beta chains below was sequenced from the same sample in a study of blood T cells in healthy people across ages. It was with a sample-barcoded 5' primer and a J-beta primer mix that a second PCR of about 6 to 12 cycles was run. In TCRdb, the 5' RACE reads were re-called with MiXCR into one record per CDR3 protein. The sample has just under 900,000 distinct CDR3 sequences; about 28% are singletons. Specimen: blood. The source of these receptors is a woman aged 80 or older in good health.

This clonotype appeared a few times. This chain joins TRBV7-9 and TRBJ2-1; D may be TRBD1 or TRBD2 (6 bases each). The germline V gene has CDR1 SEHNR and CDR2 FQNEAQ (reference sequence). CDR3 length: 15 residues. Trimming cost V 2 bases and J 2 bases, with 10 bases left between them. The chain's CDR3 is CASSLIGGPYNEQFF. The CDR3 nucleotides read TGTGCCAGCAGCTTAATCGGGGGCCCCTACAATGAGCAGTTCTTC.

This clonotype was seen a few times. A read error may explain this, as a much larger clone is one base away. The chain employs TRBV5-1 and TRBJ2-1; the D is unclear. The DNA end lines up better with TRBJ2-7; the J call may be wrong. Germline assignment: CDR1 SGHRS and CDR2 YFSETQ. The CDR3 is made up of 15 amino acids. In DNA, the CDR3 is TGCGCCAGCAGCCCCCGGGCAGGCTCCTACAATGAGCAGTACTTC. It is translated as CASSPRAGSYNEQYF.

This clonotype has at least ten counts. The chain carries TRBV27 and TRBJ2-3; D is undetermined. The CDR3 has 16 residues. Germline CDR1 is MNHEY and CDR2 is SMNVEV (reference sequence). The ends were cut back, 5 bases at V and 2 bases at J, with 17 bases in the middle. CDR3 nucleotide sequence: TGTGCCAGCAGTATCGGACCGCTACCCTCCACAGATACGCAGTATTTT. Translation: CASSIGPLPSTDTQYF.

The chain links TRBV6-5 to TRBJ1-6; 7 nucleotides agree with TRBD1. The trim removed 0 bases at V and 7 bases at J, leaving 9 bases unmatched. Germline-derived CDR1 and CDR2 are MNHEY and SVGAGI. The CDR3 totals 17 residues. Here the CDR3 DNA reads TGTGCCAGCAGTTACTCTGGCCTAGGGGGCCGCAATTCACCCCTCCACTTT. This translates into CASSYSGLGGRNSPLHF.

This clonotype is a singleton in its sample. A much more abundant neighbour one base away suggests this may be a read error. The rearrangement links TRBV24-1 to TRBJ2-1; 7 bases match TRBD2. The J call may be faulty, since TRBJ2-7 better matches the DNA end. The CDR3 has 14 residues. The V gene's germline CDR1 is KGHDR and CDR2 SFDVKD. CDR3 sequence: CATAGGGSYNEQYF. DNA of the CDR3: TGTGCCACCGCGGGCGGGGGATCCTACAATGAGCAGTACTTC.

This clonotype was counted ten times or more. The chain combines TRBV6-2 or TRBV6-3 with TRBJ1-5, with 7 bases lining up with TRBD1. The CDR3 sequence is 14 residues long. Trimming at V came to 5 bases and at J to 9 bases, leaving 10 bases not matched to a gene. Germline V gene lookup returns CDR1 MNHEY and CDR2 SVGEGT. Here the CDR3 DNA reads TGTGCCAGCAGTGAGAGACAGGGCCGTGTGCCCCAGCATTTT. This gives the protein CASSERQGRVPQHF.

This clonotype was recorded at least ten times. The chain employs TRBV5-1 and TRBJ2-1; 10 positions match TRBD2. Germline CDR1 SGHRS, CDR2 YFSETQ. The ends lost 0 bases at V and 3 bases at J; junction bases unmatched: 9. The CDR3 runs 18 residues. CDR3 sequence: CASSLASFSGGNYNEQFF. Written as DNA, the CDR3 is TGCGCCAGCAGCTTGGCCTCTTTTAGCGGGGGGAACTACAATGAGCAGTTCTTC.

This clonotype has only a few counts. The chain recombines TRBV11-3 with TRBJ1-4; D not certain. In germline, CDR1 is SGHNT, CDR2 YENEEA. Trimming stripped 5 bases from V and 0 bases from J, with 10 bases between. This CDR3 has 15 residues. Here the CDR3 DNA reads TGTGCCAGCAGCCACCAGATTGCAACTAATGAAAAACTGTTTTTT. Encoded protein: CASSHQIATNEKLFF.

This clonotype was counted a few times. A read error may account for a junction end that differs from germline. The chain is built from TRBV5-6 and TRBJ2-1; TRBD2 aligns across 7 bases. This CDR3 has 16 amino acids. CDR1 is SGHDT and CDR2 is YYEEEE in the germline V gene. The chain's CDR3 is CASSGAGFSSYNGQFF. CDR3 DNA: TGTGCCAGCAGCGGAGCGGGGTTTAGCTCCTACAATGGGCAGTTCTTC.

Comments on this clonotype: With a much larger clone just one base away, this may be a read error. The rearrangement uses TRBV6-2 or TRBV6-3 and TRBJ2-5, with D perhaps matching TRBD1 (5 bases). Germline lookup yields CDR1 MNHEY and CDR2 SVGEGT. The CDR3 contains 14 residues. Trimming cost V 5 bases and J 11 bases, with 21 bases left between them. The CDR3 spells CASSRRTRNNEQYF. CDR3 sequence (DNA): TGTGCCAGCAGTCGAAGGACAAGAAACAATGAGCAGTACTTC.

The table lists this clonotype with many counts. The chain couples TRBV5-1 to TRBJ2-1, with 11 bases fitting TRBD1. This CDR3 has 15 amino acids. Unmatched junction bases numbered 4, after V lost 0 bases and J lost 8 bases. Germline assignment: CDR1 SGHRS and CDR2 YFSETQ. The CDR3 here is CASSLGDRGYYEQFF. The DNA for the CDR3 is TGCGCCAGCAGCTTGGGGGACAGGGGGTACTATGAGCAGTTCTTC. Combining the CDR3 with reference TRBV5-1 and TRBJ2-1 gives the whole variable domain KAGVTQTPRYLIKTRGQQVTLSCSPISGHRSVSWYQQTPGQGLQFLFEYFSETQRNKGNFPGRFSGRQFSNSRSEMNVSTLELGDSALYLCASSLGDRGYYEQFFGPGTRLTVL.

This clonotype was found a few times. The chain recombines TRBV5-1 with TRBJ2-3; possibly TRBD1 or TRBD2 for D (6 bases each). CDR1 SGHRS and CDR2 YFSETQ come from the germline V gene. The CDR3 covers 15 residues. Deletions cut 1 base from V and 2 bases from J, with 11 bases between. The CDR3 DNA sequence: TGCGCCAGCAGCTTGCGGGGGCTCACCACAGATACGCAGTATTTT. The encoded protein is CASSLRGLTTDTQYF. The variable domain in full, completed from reference TRBV5-1 and TRBJ2-3, reads KAGVTQTPRYLIKTRGQQVTLSCSPISGHRSVSWYQQTPGQGLQFLFEYFSETQRNKGNFPGRFSGRQFSNSRSEMNVSTLELGDSALYLCASSLRGLTTDTQYFGPGTRLTVL.

The V call is TRBV6-5, the J call TRBJ2-5; D is unclear. Germline loops: CDR1 MNHEY, CDR2 SVGAGI. Trimming stripped 0 bases from V and 5 bases from J, with 10 bases between. The CDR3 length is 14 residues. The CDR3 spells CASSYSHFEETQYF. CDR3 nucleotide sequence: TGTGCCAGCAGTTACTCTCATTTTGAGGAGACCCAGTACTTC.

This clonotype was observed a few times. V usage is TRBV7-2 and J usage is TRBJ2-1; tentatively, D is TRBD2 (7 bases). V lost 5 bases and J lost 4, with 18 bases in between. CDR1 is SGHTA, CDR2 FQGNSA, per germline. The CDR3 length is 16 residues. The CDR3 sequence: CASSPRRAGAYNEQFF. CDR3 DNA sequence: TGTGCCAGCAGCCCTCGGAGGGCGGGGGCTTACAATGAGCAGTTCTTC.

In its sample, this clonotype was seen many times. CDR3 nucleotide sequence: TGTGCCATCAAAGGGTTAGGAAACTATGGCTACACCTTC. Amino acids: CAIKGLGNYGYTF. The rearrangement joins TRBV10-3 to TRBJ1-2; D is unresolved. Germline V gives CDR1 ENHRY, CDR2 SYGVKD. CDR3 length equals 13 residues. The V gene lost 7 bases and the J gene lost 2 bases, with 11 bases spanning the gap.

In its sample, this clonotype was seen many times. CDR3 in amino acids: CSANRVQNQETQYF. The CDR3 DNA reads TGCAGTGCTAATAGGGTCCAGAACCAAGAGACCCAGTACTTC. The chain joins TRBV20-1 to TRBJ2-5; no clear D gene. CDR1 is DFQATT and CDR2 is SNEGSKA in the germline V gene (reference sequence). V was trimmed by 4 bases and J by 0 bases, leaving 12 bases between them. This CDR3 region has 14 residues.

The chain couples TRBV20-1 to TRBJ1-1; D possibly corresponds to TRBD1 (6 bases). Trimming removed 4 bases at V and 4 bases at J, with 13 bases between. Looked up from germline, CDR1 is DFQATT and CDR2 is SNEGSKA (reference sequence). CDR3 size: 13 residues. The CDR3 nucleotides read TGCAGTGCTAAAACAGGGTCGGGCACTGAAGCTTTCTTT. It is translated as CSAKTGSGTEAFF.

Remarks on this clonotype: Given a much more abundant clone one base away, this may be a read error. The CDR3 sequence is CANSKGQGLYEQYF. The CDR3 bases are TGTGCCAACAGCAAGGGACAGGGTCTCTACGAGCAGTACTTC. The chain combines TRBV7-2 with TRBJ2-7; 9 bases align to TRBD1. Germline CDR1 is SGHTA and CDR2 is FQGNSA. There are 14 residues in the CDR3. The full variable domain, with the rest looked up from reference TRBV7-2 and TRBJ2-7, is GAGVSQSPSNKVTEKGKDVELRCDPISGHTALYWYRQSLGQGLEFLIYFQGNSAPDKSGLPSDRFSAERTGGSVSTLTIQRTQQEDSAVYLCANSKGQGLYEQYFGPGTRLTVT.

The rearrangement uses TRBV6-4 and TRBJ2-3; possibly TRBD2 for D (5 bases). CDR3 length: 15 residues. The germline V gene has CDR1 MRHNA and CDR2 SNTAGT. The germline V and J ends were trimmed by 2 bases and 4 bases, with 13 bases remaining between them. DNA for the CDR3: TGTGCCAGCAGTGACGGGTCGGGGAGCGCAGATACGCAGTATTTT. Its translation is CASSDGSGSADTQYF.

As concerns this clonotype: An end of the junction differs from the germline gene, which may be a read error. J is TRBJ1-2 and V is TRBV20-1, with a weak D call TRBD1 (6 bases). The CDR3 length is 15 residues. CDR1 is DFQATT and CDR2 is SNEGSKA in the germline V gene (reference sequence). For the CDR3, the DNA is TGCAGTGCTAGAGATCGGAGGACAGAAAGATATGGCGACACCTTC. Translating gives CSARDRRTERYGDTF.

This clonotype was recorded many times. The chain joins TRBV18 to TRBJ2-1; 8 nucleotides line up with TRBD1. The CDR3 is 17 amino acids. The V gene end was trimmed by 1 base and the J gene end by 8 bases; junction bases not matched to a gene: 13. Germline CDR1 KGHSH, CDR2 LQKENI. CDR3 DNA: TGTGCCAGCTCACCACGGCCGGTTGGACAGGGAGTCGATGAGCAGTTCTTC. It translates to CASSPRPVGQGVDEQFF.

For this clonotype: Being one base from a much bigger clone, this may be a read error. The rearrangement joins TRBV12-3 or TRBV12-4 to TRBJ1-2; D remains ambiguous. Trimming left V 11 bases short and J 3 bases short, with 10 bases between. CDR3 length: 11 amino acids. The CDR3 DNA reads TGTGCCGGCGCAGCTTACTATGGCTACACCTTC. It is translated as CAGAAYYGYTF.

The chain is built from TRBV20-1 and TRBJ2-6; unclear D gene. This CDR3 comprises 14 residues. Germline lookup yields CDR1 DFQATT and CDR2 SNEGSKA (reference sequence). V was shortened by 1 base and J by 3 bases, with 7 bases between the two germline ends. The CDR3 here is CSARVNGGANVLTF. The CDR3 nucleotides are TGCAGTGCTAGAGTCAATGGTGGGGCCAACGTCCTGACTTTC.

This clonotype was detected many times. The chain employs TRBV5-1 and TRBJ2-3; D remains unclear. Germline V gene lookup returns CDR1 SGHRS and CDR2 YFSETQ. V was pared by 4 bases and J by 3 bases, with 21 bases between. This CDR3 is built from 17 residues. CDR3 DNA: TGCGCCAGCAGCCACCTGGTTTCAGGCGGTGGGACAGATACGCAGTATTTT. It yields the protein CASSHLVSGGGTDTQYF.

The table lists this clonotype with many counts. The chain carries TRBV20-1 and TRBJ2-7; possibly TRBD1 or TRBD2 for D (6 bases each). Per the germline V gene, CDR1 is DFQATT and CDR2 is SNEGSKA (reference sequence). This CDR3 is 13 amino acids long. Trimming left V 4 bases short and J 7 bases short, with 17 bases between. The CDR3 DNA sequence: TGCAGTGCTACTAGGGGGGCCGGTTGGGAGCAGTACTTC. This codes for CSATRGAGWEQYF.

This sequence joins TRBV12-3 or TRBV12-4 and TRBJ2-1; D possibly corresponds to TRBD2 (7 bases). This CDR3 has 18 residues. Trimming left V 8 bases short and J 5 bases short, with 28 bases between. As DNA, the CDR3 is TGTGCCAGCTGTAGGGCGGGGGCCCTTAGGGGAGATCACAATGAGCAGTTCTTC. Its translation: CASCRAGALRGDHNEQFF.